There are many counts of the clone carrying this T cell receptor (beta chain). Its specificity is unknown. Synthesis of cDNA used 5'RACE (with 10-nucleotide random UMIs). MiXCR, applied by TCRdb to the 5' RACE reads, yields one record per CDR3 protein. This sample has 55,000 to 65,000 distinct CDR3 sequences, with roughly 3.5% found just once. This sample is drawn from a study of neurological immune-mediated disorders. CDR3 length: 14 residues. Germline V gene sequence: CDR1 SGHRS, CDR2 YFSETQ. V gave up 3 bases and J gave up 2 bases, with 12 bases separating them. Unsorted libraries were prepared from 2 million PBMCs held at -80 C. Study-wide results and caveats: Falling below healthy controls, multiple sclerosis showed the least TCR clonal expansion, while HTLV-1-associated myelopathy showed the most. Among 34 multiple sclerosis patients, phylogenetic grouping put the repertoires of 18 into a single related-CDR3 cluster, a possible signature.

What was sequenced was PBMCs. The V gene is TRBV5-1, the J gene TRBJ2-7; D is unclear. The sequence came from a woman aged 25 to 39 with multiple sclerosis. The CDR3 loop reads CASSSDLGPYEQYF. CDR3 bases: TGCGCCAGCAGCTCAGACTTAGGCCCCTACGAGCAGTACTTC.